This TCR beta chain emerged from a study of tumor-infiltrating lymphocytes in primary liver carcinoma. From approximately 0.5 ug of total RNA, TCR beta-specific cDNA was reverse-transcribed using a constant-region primer. It was through three nested multiplex PCR rounds of slightly modified ARM-PCR that TCR beta libraries arose. A C-beta reverse primer was combined with TRBV1-TRBV30 forward primers in the first two PCR rounds, and each round had ten to eleven cycles. In TCRdb, the multiplex PCR reads were re-called with MiXCR into one record per CDR3 protein. The repertoire holds roughly 190,000 distinct CDR3 sequences, with about 85% as singletons. The CDR3 has 15 residues. V lost 6 bases and J 6 bases, leaving 15 bases between the germline ends. Germline V lookup: CDR1 MNHNY, CDR2 SVGAGI (reference sequence). This clonotype was found many times. The tissue used was unsorted bulk material of about 19-33 mg. RNA and DNA were co-extracted from it with the AllPrep DNA/RNA mini kit. All patients had surgically resected primary liver carcinoma.

The source material was tumor tissue from primary liver carcinoma. The rearrangement links TRBV6-6 to TRBJ1-6; D might be TRBD1 (5 bases). This TCR derives from a middle-aged man with primary liver carcinoma and hepatitis B virus infection. Here the CDR3 reads CASRPSQGVNSPLHF. The DNA of the CDR3 is TGTGCCAGCAGACCCTCGCAGGGTGTTAATTCACCCCTCCACTTT.